The 29 T cell receptor beta chains reported below all come from one sample, sequenced in a study of T cells after yellow fever vaccination. TCRdb re-called the 5' RACE reads through MiXCR, storing one row per CDR3 protein. Among 200,000 to 250,000 distinct CDR3 sequences listed, 6.9% were seen once. The input for sequencing was CD4+ T cells sorted from PBMCs, taken 15 days after the yellow fever booster vaccination. These receptors all come from a man between 25 and 39 years old who received the YFV17D yellow fever vaccine.

Many counts were recorded for this clonotype. The chain joins TRBV7-9 to TRBJ2-5, with TRBD2 matching over 8 bases. Per the germline V gene, CDR1 is SEHNR and CDR2 is FQNEAQ (reference sequence). The V segment lost 0 bases and the J segment 4 bases; nucleotides outside the gene matches: 13. The CDR3 length is 18 residues. The CDR3 DNA sequence: TGTGCCAGCAGCTTAGCGCTACGAAGCGGGAGATTGTTAGAGACCCAGTACTTC. Its protein product is CASSLALRSGRLLETQYF.

This chain's CDR3 is CASSSPGRISYEQYF. The CDR3 DNA reads TGTGCCAGCAGTTCGCCGGGACGGATCTCCTACGAGCAGTACTTC. The chain joins TRBV6-5 to TRBJ2-7, with D perhaps being TRBD1 or TRBD2 (5 bases each). The CDR3 totals 15 residues. Germline-derived CDR1 and CDR2 are MNHEY and SVGAGI. Deletions cut 4 bases from V and 0 bases from J, with 13 bases between.

This clonotype was picked up a small number of times. This rearrangement joins TRBV20-1 to TRBJ2-1; D unclear. The CDR3 has 13 residues. Between the trimmed V and J ends, which lost 7 bases and 2 bases, there was a span of 12 bases. Germline CDR1 DFQATT, CDR2 SNEGSKA (reference sequence). CDR3 sequence reads: CSVLPSAYNEQFF. The CDR3 bases are TGCAGTGTCCTACCCAGTGCCTACAATGAGCAGTTCTTC.

The table lists this clonotype with a few counts. The chain couples TRBV5-1 to TRBJ2-2, with 11 nucleotides matching TRBD2. Germline assignment: CDR1 SGHRS and CDR2 YFSETQ. CDR3 length: 15 residues. V gave up 4 bases and J gave up 7 bases; unmatched junction bases: 6. This CDR3 is CASSLSGRAVGELFF. The CDR3, as DNA: TGCGCCAGCAGCCTTAGCGGGAGGGCCGTCGGGGAGCTGTTTTTT.

This chain connects TRBV6-2 or TRBV6-3 to TRBJ1-5; D is unresolved. Germline V lookup: CDR1 MNHEY, CDR2 SVGEGT. Trimming left V 6 bases short and J 1 base short, with 19 bases between. The CDR3 loop spans 17 amino acids. CDR3 sequence: CASRKGAFGESNQPQHF. In DNA form, the CDR3 reads TGTGCCAGCAGGAAGGGCGCCTTCGGGGAGAGCAATCAGCCCCAGCATTTT.

This clonotype was detected ten times or more. V and J are TRBV7-2 and TRBJ2-6; 7 bases agree with TRBD1. The CDR3 totals 17 residues. V shed 2 bases and J 0 bases; nucleotides not matched to a gene: 4. Germline V lookup: CDR1 SGHTA, CDR2 FQGNSA. This CDR3 is CASSLKGTASGANVLTF. In nucleotides, the CDR3 is TGTGCCAGCAGCTTAAAAGGGACAGCCTCTGGGGCCAACGTCCTGACTTTC.

This clonotype was recorded at least ten times. This chain uses TRBV4-2 with TRBJ2-3; D is tentatively TRBD1 or TRBD2 (5 bases each). The CDR3 is 18 residues long. V was trimmed by 2 bases and J by 2 bases, leaving 20 bases between them. Germline assignment: CDR1 LGHNA and CDR2 YNFKEQ. CDR3 protein: CASSQYPGTTSDTDTQYF. DNA of the CDR3: TGTGCCAGCAGCCAATACCCCGGGACCACCTCCGACACAGATACGCAGTATTTT.

This clonotype was seen only a few times. The chain joins TRBV29-1 to TRBJ2-5; maybe TRBD2 (6 bases). Germline CDR1 reads SQVTM; CDR2 reads ANQGSEA. This CDR3 region has 12 residues. CDR3 residues: CTARSGVETQYF. The CDR3 DNA follows: TGCACCGCTAGGTCGGGAGTTGAGACCCAGTACTTC.

This clonotype was seen repeatedly, ten times or more. The chain recombines TRBV6-5 with TRBJ2-7; 9 bases map to TRBD1. This CDR3 contains 15 residues. Germline V CDR1 and CDR2: MNHEY, SVGAGI. V was pared by 6 bases and J by 5 bases, with 11 bases of the junction left unmatched. The CDR3 protein is CASRNSGQGYNEQYF. CDR3 sequence (DNA): TGTGCCAGCAGGAACTCGGGACAGGGCTATAACGAGCAGTACTTC.

This sequence joins TRBV19 and TRBJ2-2, with 10 bases identical to TRBD2. This CDR3 contains 17 residues. The trim removed 6 bases at V and 3 bases at J, leaving 10 bases unmatched. CDR1 is LNHDA, CDR2 SQIVND, per germline (reference sequence). DNA of the CDR3: TGTGCCAGTAGCCCAGGGGGGCTAGCGGGAGACACCGGGGAGCTGTTTTTT. It is translated as CASSPGGLAGDTGELFF.

There are a few counts of this clonotype. This sequence joins TRBV3-1 and TRBJ2-1; the D gene is possibly TRBD2 (6 bases). The ends were cut back, 1 base at V and 2 bases at J, with 12 bases in the middle. Per germline, CDR1 LGHDT and CDR2 YNNKEL (reference sequence). The CDR3 has 16 residues. The CDR3 is CASSQAMRDPYNEQFF. The CDR3 nucleotides read TGTGCCAGCAGCCAAGCGATGCGGGACCCCTACAATGAGCAGTTCTTC.

This chain connects TRBV19 to TRBJ2-3; TRBD2 is a possible D gene (5 bases). V was clipped by 2 bases and J by 3 bases, with 9 bases between them. The germline gives CDR1 LNHDA, CDR2 SQIVND (reference sequence). The length of the CDR3 is 14 residues. The CDR3 DNA sequence: TGTGCCAGTAGTATACCGGGATTGACAGATACGCAGTATTTT. The encoded protein is CASSIPGLTDTQYF. The entire variable domain, with the rest obtained from reference TRBV19 and TRBJ2-3, is as follows: DGGITQSPKYLFRKEGQNVTLSCEQNLNHDAMYWYRQDPGQGLRLIYYSQIVNDFQKGDIAEGYSVSREKKESFPLTVTSAQKNPTAFYLCASSIPGLTDTQYFGPGTRLTVL.

This clonotype was observed at least ten times. CDR3 coding DNA: TGTGCCAGCTCACCACCGTGGACAGGGAAGAATGAGCAGTTCTTC. As protein: CASSPPWTGKNEQFF. This rearrangement joins TRBV18 to TRBJ2-1; 8 positions agree with TRBD1. Losses at the gene ends were 0 bases for V and 7 bases for J; bases not matched to a gene: 5. This CDR3 region has 15 residues. Germline V lookup: CDR1 KGHSH, CDR2 LQKENI.

This clonotype was detected only a few times. This chain links TRBV6-5 with TRBJ1-3; TRBD1 is a possible D gene (6 bases). From germline, CDR1 is MNHEY and CDR2 SVGAGI. The ends were cut back, 4 bases at V and 2 bases at J, with 12 bases in the middle. This CDR3 is built from 15 residues. The CDR3 spells CASSSRTAPGNTIYF. The CDR3 nucleotides read TGTGCCAGCAGTTCTCGGACAGCTCCTGGAAACACCATATATTTT.

This clonotype has ten or more counts. The chain links TRBV29-1 to TRBJ2-3; 9 nucleotides agree with TRBD2. Looked up from germline, CDR1 is SQVTM and CDR2 is ANQGSEA. The CDR3 is 15 residues long. V gave up 8 bases and J gave up 1 base; unmatched junction bases: 10. CDR3 bases: TGCAGCACCCGAGGGATAGCGGGGGGCACAGATACGCAGTATTTT. It yields the protein CSTRGIAGGTDTQYF.

Many counts were recorded for this clonotype. The chain joins TRBV5-1 to TRBJ1-2; the D gene is possibly TRBD1 (5 bases). Trimming removed 0 bases from V and 5 bases from J, with 14 bases in between. There are 15 residues in the CDR3. Germline CDR1 and CDR2: SGHRS and YFSETQ. Here the CDR3 DNA reads TGCGCCAGCAGCTTGGACCGGGGCCCTGGGTATGGCTACACCTTC. This sequence encodes CASSLDRGPGYGYTF.

The V gene is TRBV19, the J gene TRBJ2-1, with TRBD2 matching 13 bases. J gave up 7 bases and V 6 bases, and 6 bases lay outside the gene matches. Germline loops: CDR1 LNHDA, CDR2 SQIVND (reference sequence). This CDR3 is built from 15 residues. CDR3 sequence: CASSVGLAGINEQFF. CDR3 DNA: TGTGCCAGTAGCGTGGGACTAGCGGGAATAAATGAGCAGTTCTTC.

This clonotype has ten or more counts. The chain couples TRBV5-1 to TRBJ2-5, with 8 bases matching TRBD1. The CDR3 runs to 13 residues. Germline V gene sequence: CDR1 SGHRS, CDR2 YFSETQ. V dropped 2 bases and J dropped 4; count of bases not matched to a gene: 1. The DNA of the CDR3 is TGCGCCAGCAGCTTAGGGACAGGAGAGACCCAGTACTTC. It is translated as CASSLGTGETQYF. The whole variable domain, filled in from reference TRBV5-1 and TRBJ2-5, reads KAGVTQTPRYLIKTRGQQVTLSCSPISGHRSVSWYQQTPGQGLQFLFEYFSETQRNKGNFPGRFSGRQFSNSRSEMNVSTLELGDSALYLCASSLGTGETQYFGPGTRLLVL.

The V gene is TRBV7-6, the J gene TRBJ2-1; weak D call: TRBD1 (9 bases). CDR3 size: 19 residues. The germline V and J ends were trimmed by 5 bases and 1 base, with 24 bases remaining between them. Germline V lookup: CDR1 SGHVS, CDR2 FNYEAQ. CDR3 sequence: CASSRGGDRAIPSYNEQFF. In nucleotides, the CDR3 is TGTGCCAGCAGCCGGGGGGGGGACAGGGCCATTCCTTCCTACAATGAGCAGTTCTTC. The variable domain in full, completed from reference TRBV7-6 and TRBJ2-1, reads GAGVSQSPRYKVTKRGQDVALRCDPISGHVSLYWYRQALGQGPEFLTYFNYEAQQDKSGLPNDRFSAERPEGSISTLTIQRTEQRDSAMYRCASSRGGDRAIPSYNEQFFGPGTRLTVL.

The chain uses TRBV4-1 and TRBJ2-1; D may be TRBD2 (6 bases). The V gene's germline CDR1 is MGHRA and CDR2 YSYEKL. Deletions cut 5 bases from V and 6 bases from J, with 17 bases between. The CDR3 runs 15 residues. This CDR3 is CASSVGLWSGNEQFF. The CDR3 coding sequence is TGCGCCAGCAGCGTGGGACTTTGGTCGGGCAATGAGCAGTTCTTC.

The rearrangement joins TRBV7-2 to TRBJ2-1; 8 bases line up with TRBD1. Trimming took 5 bases from V and 10 from J; bases not matched to a gene: 7. This CDR3 contains 13 residues. The V gene's germline CDR1 is SGHTA and CDR2 FQGNSA. CDR3 residues: CASSRGQGGEQFF. The CDR3 bases are TGTGCCAGCAGCCGCGGACAGGGAGGCGAGCAGTTCTTC.

The chain recombines TRBV6-5 with TRBJ2-1; tentative D call: TRBD2 (6 bases). This CDR3 is built from 16 residues. Germline CDR1 reads MNHEY; CDR2 reads SVGAGI. The V end was cut by 4 bases, the J end by 2 bases, with 15 bases between. The CDR3 sequence: CASSSPSAVTYNEQFF. The CDR3, as DNA: TGTGCCAGCAGTTCCCCTAGCGCGGTAACCTACAATGAGCAGTTCTTC.

The rearrangement links TRBV20-1 to TRBJ2-3; TRBD2 matches 8 bases. Trimming cost V 6 bases and J 0 bases; bases outside gene matches: 5. This CDR3 has 14 amino acids. CDR1 DFQATT and CDR2 SNEGSKA come from the germline V gene (reference sequence). The CDR3 DNA sequence: TGCAGTGCGAACCAGCGGGGGAGCACAGATACGCAGTATTTT. Translation: CSANQRGSTDTQYF.

This clonotype was picked up many times. The rearrangement links TRBV7-6 to TRBJ2-1; 7 positions agree with TRBD2. This CDR3 comprises 16 residues. Germline V lookup: CDR1 SGHVS, CDR2 FNYEAQ. V gave up 0 bases and J gave up 5 bases; unmatched junction bases: 7. For the CDR3, the DNA is TGTGCCAGCAGCTTAGCGCAGGCTAGCGGAAACAATGAGCAGTTCTTC. The encoded protein is CASSLAQASGNNEQFF.

The chain joins TRBV7-2 to TRBJ2-6; 9 nucleotides match TRBD2. V lost 0 bases and J lost 1; bases outside the gene matches: 7. This CDR3 has 19 residues. Germline-derived CDR1 and CDR2 are SGHTA and FQGNSA. In DNA, the CDR3 is TGTGCCAGCAGCTTAGCCGCTAGCGGGACTCGTTCTGGGGCCAACGTCCTGACTTTC. This gives the protein CASSLAASGTRSGANVLTF.

The chain joins TRBV7-2 to TRBJ2-1, with D tentatively TRBD2 (6 bases). Trimming took off 0 bases at V and 3 bases at J, with 15 bases between the two ends. CDR3 length: 17 amino acids. Germline lookup yields CDR1 SGHTA and CDR2 FQGNSA. The CDR3 here is CASSLARRGLHYNEQFF. CDR3 in DNA: TGTGCCAGCAGCTTAGCCCGGAGGGGACTGCACTACAATGAGCAGTTCTTC.

This clonotype appeared a few times. V is TRBV15 and J is TRBJ1-5; TRBD1 matches at 9 bases. This CDR3 region has 16 residues. Germline lookup yields CDR1 LNHNV and CDR2 YYDKDF (reference sequence). The V gene end was trimmed by 1 base and the J gene end by 1 base; junction bases not matched to a gene: 2. For the CDR3, the DNA is TGTGCCACCAGCAGAGGGACAGGGGAAAGCAATCAGCCCCAGCATTTT. This gives the protein CATSRGTGESNQPQHF.

This clonotype was found many times. A read error may produce the germline difference seen at one junction end. The J gene is TRBJ1-1, the V gene TRBV14; D is possibly TRBD1 (6 bases). Germline CDR1 and CDR2: SGHDN and FVKESK. CDR3 length equals 13 residues. The CDR3 loop is CASSGTPNTEAFF. Here the CDR3 DNA reads TGTGCAAGCAGCGGGACACCGAACACTGAAGCTTTCTTT.

The CDR3 reads CASSLLTSGRVSSYNEQFF. The CDR3 DNA reads as TGTGCCAGCAGCTTACTCACTAGCGGGAGGGTTAGCTCCTACAATGAGCAGTTCTTC. This sequence joins TRBV7-6 and TRBJ2-1, with TRBD2 matching over 13 bases. Per germline, CDR1 SGHVS and CDR2 FNYEAQ. V was pared by 2 bases and J by 0 bases, with 7 bases of the junction left unmatched. The CDR3 has 19 residues.